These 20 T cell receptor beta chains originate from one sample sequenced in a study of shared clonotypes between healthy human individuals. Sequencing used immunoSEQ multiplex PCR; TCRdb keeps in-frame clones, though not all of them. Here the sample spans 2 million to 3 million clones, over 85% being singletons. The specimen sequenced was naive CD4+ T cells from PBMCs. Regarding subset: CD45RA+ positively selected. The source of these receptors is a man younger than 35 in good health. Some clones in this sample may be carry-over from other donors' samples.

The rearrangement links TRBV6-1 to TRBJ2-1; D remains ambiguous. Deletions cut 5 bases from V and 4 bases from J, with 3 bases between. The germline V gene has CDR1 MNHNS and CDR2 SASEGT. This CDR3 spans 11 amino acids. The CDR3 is CASSQYNEQFF. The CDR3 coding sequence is TGTGCCAGCAGTCAGTACAATGAGCAGTTCTTC.

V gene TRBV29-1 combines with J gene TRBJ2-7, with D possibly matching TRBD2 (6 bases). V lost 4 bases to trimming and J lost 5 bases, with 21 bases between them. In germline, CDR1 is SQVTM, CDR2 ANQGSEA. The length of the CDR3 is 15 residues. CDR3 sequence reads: CSVGFRLREDNEQYF. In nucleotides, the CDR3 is TGCAGCGTTGGCTTCCGACTCAGGGAGGATAACGAGCAGTACTTC.

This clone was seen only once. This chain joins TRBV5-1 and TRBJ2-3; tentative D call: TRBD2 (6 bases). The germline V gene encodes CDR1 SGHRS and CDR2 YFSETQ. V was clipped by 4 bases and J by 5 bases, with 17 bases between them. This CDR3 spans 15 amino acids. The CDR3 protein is CASSPGVAAGDTQYF. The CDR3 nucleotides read TGCGCCAGCAGCCCGGGGGTAGCTGCAGGAGATACGCAGTATTTT.

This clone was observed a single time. The CDR3 DNA reads as TGTGCCAGCTCACCACAGCCCGAGCAGTACTTC. It codes for CASSPQPEQYF. The chain carries TRBV18 and TRBJ2-7, with unresolved D. The CDR3 spans 11 residues. The V gene's germline CDR1 is KGHSH and CDR2 LQKENI. V was clipped by 1 base and J by 6 bases, with 4 bases between them.

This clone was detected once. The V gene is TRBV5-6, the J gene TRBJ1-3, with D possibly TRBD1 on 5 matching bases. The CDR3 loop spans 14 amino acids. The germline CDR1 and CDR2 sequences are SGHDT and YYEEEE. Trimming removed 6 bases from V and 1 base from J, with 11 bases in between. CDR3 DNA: TGTGCCAGCACCGGGGGTACTTCTGGAAACACCATATATTTT. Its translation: CASTGGTSGNTIYF.

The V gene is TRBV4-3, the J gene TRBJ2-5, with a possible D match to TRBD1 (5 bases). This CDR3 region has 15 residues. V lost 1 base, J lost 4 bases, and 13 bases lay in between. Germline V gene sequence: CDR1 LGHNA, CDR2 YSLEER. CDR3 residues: CASSQGGQGSETQYF. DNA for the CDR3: TGCGCCAGCAGCCAAGGTGGGCAGGGTTCAGAGACCCAGTACTTC.

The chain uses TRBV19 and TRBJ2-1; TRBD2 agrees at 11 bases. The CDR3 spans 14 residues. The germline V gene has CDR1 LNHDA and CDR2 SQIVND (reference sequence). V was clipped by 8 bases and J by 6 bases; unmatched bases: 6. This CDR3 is CASSTSGGFNEQFF. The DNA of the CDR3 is TGTGCCAGTTCTACTAGCGGGGGCTTCAATGAGCAGTTCTTC.

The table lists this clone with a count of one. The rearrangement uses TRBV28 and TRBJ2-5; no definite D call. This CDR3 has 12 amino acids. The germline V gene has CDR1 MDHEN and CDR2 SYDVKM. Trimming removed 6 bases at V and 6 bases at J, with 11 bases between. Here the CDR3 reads CASSPLVQTQYF. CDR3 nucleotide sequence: TGTGCCAGCAGCCCTTTAGTGCAGACCCAGTACTTC.

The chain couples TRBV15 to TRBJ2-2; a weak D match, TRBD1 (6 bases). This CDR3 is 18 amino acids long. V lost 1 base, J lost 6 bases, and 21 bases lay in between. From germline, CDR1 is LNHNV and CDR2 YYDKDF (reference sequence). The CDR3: CATSRAPNRVRVAGELFF. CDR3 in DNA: TGTGCCACCAGCAGAGCCCCAAACAGGGTCAGGGTCGCCGGGGAGCTGTTTTTT.

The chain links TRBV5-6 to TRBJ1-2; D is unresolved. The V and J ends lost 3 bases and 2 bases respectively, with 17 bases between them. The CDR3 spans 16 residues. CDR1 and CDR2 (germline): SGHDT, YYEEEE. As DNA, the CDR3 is TGTGCCAGCAGCTCCCTAGGCGGGCGGAAGAACTATGGCTACACCTTC. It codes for CASSSLGGRKNYGYTF. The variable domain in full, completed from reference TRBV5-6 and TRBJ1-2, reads DAGVTQSPTHLIKTRGQQVTLRCSPKSGHDTVSWYQQALGQGPQFIFQYYEEEERQRGNFPDRFSGHQFPNYSSELNVNALLLGDSALYLCASSSLGGRKNYGYTFGSGTRLTVV.

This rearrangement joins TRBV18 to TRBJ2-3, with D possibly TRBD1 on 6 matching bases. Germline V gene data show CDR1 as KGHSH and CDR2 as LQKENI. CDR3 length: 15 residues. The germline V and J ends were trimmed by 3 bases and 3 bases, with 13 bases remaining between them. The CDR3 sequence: CASSPIWDTTDTQYF. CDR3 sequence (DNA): TGTGCCAGCTCACCGATCTGGGACACTACAGATACGCAGTATTTT.

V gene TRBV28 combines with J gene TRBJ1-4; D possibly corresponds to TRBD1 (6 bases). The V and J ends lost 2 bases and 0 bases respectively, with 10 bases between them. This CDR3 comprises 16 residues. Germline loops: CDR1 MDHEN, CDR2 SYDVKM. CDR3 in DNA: TGTGCCAGCAGTTTAACAGGGATCACAACTAATGAAAAACTGTTTTTT. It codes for CASSLTGITTNEKLFF. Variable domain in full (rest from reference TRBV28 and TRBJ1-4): DVKVTQSSRYLVKRTGEKVFLECVQDMDHENMFWYRQDPGLGLRLIYFSYDVKMKEKGDIPEGYSVSREKKERFSLILESASTNQTSMYLCASSLTGITTNEKLFFGSGTQLSVL.

The chain's CDR3 is CASSARGEAFF. In nucleotides, the CDR3 is TGCGCCAGCAGCGCCCGTGGAGAAGCTTTCTTT. The V gene is TRBV4-1, the J gene TRBJ1-1; D is undetermined. CDR1 and CDR2 from the germline V gene are MGHRA and YSYEKL. The CDR3 sequence is 11 residues long. V lost 5 bases and J lost 8, with 9 bases in between.

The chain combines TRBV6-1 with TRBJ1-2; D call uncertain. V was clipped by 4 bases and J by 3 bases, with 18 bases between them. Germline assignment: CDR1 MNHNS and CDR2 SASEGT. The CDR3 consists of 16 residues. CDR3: CASSVGPAQVDYGYTF. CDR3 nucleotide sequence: TGTGCCAGCAGTGTTGGGCCGGCCCAGGTGGACTATGGCTACACCTTC.

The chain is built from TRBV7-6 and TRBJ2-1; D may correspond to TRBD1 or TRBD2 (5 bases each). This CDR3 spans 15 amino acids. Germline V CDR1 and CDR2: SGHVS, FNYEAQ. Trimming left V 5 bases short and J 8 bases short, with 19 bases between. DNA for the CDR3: TGTGCCAGCAGCAAGGGACGGGGTCCAGCGCATGAGCAGTTCTTC. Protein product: CASSKGRGPAHEQFF.

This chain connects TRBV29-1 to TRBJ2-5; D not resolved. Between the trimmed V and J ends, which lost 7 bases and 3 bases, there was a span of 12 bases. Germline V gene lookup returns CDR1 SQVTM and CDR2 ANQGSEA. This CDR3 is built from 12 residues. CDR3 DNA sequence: TGCAGCGAACATGGCCCCGAAGAGACCCAGTACTTC. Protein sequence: CSEHGPEETQYF.

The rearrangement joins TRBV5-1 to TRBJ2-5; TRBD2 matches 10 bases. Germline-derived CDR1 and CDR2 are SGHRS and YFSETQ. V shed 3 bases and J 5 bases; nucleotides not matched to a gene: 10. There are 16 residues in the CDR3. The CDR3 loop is CASSSPRAGGQETQYF. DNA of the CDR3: TGCGCCAGCAGCTCTCCGCGAGCGGGAGGGCAGGAGACCCAGTACTTC.

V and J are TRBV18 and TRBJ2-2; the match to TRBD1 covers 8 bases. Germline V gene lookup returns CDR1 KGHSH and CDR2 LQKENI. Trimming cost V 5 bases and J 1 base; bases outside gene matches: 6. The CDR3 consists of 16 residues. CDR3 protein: CASSTTGVLNTGELFF. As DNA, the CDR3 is TGTGCCAGCTCAACGACAGGGGTCCTGAACACCGGGGAGCTGTTTTTT.

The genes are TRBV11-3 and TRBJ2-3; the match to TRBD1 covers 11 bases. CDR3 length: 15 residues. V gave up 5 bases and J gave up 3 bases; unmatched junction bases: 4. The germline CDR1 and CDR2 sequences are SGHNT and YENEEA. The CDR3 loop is CASSQGTGGTDTQYF. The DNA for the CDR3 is TGTGCCAGCAGCCAAGGGACAGGGGGGACAGATACGCAGTATTTT.

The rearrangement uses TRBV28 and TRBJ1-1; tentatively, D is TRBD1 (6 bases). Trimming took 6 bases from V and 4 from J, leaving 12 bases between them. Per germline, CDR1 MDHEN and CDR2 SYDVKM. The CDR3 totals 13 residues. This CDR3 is CASSVTGITEAFF. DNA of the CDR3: TGTGCCAGCAGCGTTACAGGGATCACTGAAGCTTTCTTT.